These T cell receptor beta chains were read from a single sample in a study of PD-1 blockade in classical Hodgkin lymphoma. Sequenced by immunoSEQ multiplex PCR; TCRdb stores in-frame clones only, minus some. The sample consists of about 51,000 clones, roughly three quarters of them appearing once. Specimen: peripheral blood mononuclear cells (PBMCs), collected before the fourth cycle of nivolumab. Receptor source: a human donor with classical Hodgkin lymphoma. The conserved cysteine and the conserved F or W are not part of the CDR3 here.

TRBJ1-5 TRBV10-3 AIGNFNQPQH
TRBJ2-1 TRBV28 ASNALAGKGEQF
TRBJ1-1 TRBV4-3 ASSQDPGGAFTEAF
TRBJ1-3 TRBV9 ASSVGDTRNTIY
TRBJ2-2 TRBV6-5 ASRAPSVLAGELF
TRBJ1-5 TRBV7-8 ASSSDTSVNQPQH
TRBJ2-5 TRBV15 ATSRQTGTRKETQY
TRBJ2-5 TRBV2 ASSDALAGGETQY
TRBJ2-2 TRBV7-9 ASTRLYSGELF
TRBJ1-5 TRBV30 AWRGQHSNQPQH
TRBJ1-1 TRBV5-1 ASSLVGGGNTEAF
TRBJ2-1 TRBV7-2 ASSLRRLSRLAGGHEQF
TRBJ2-2 TRBV14 ASSGLNTGELF
TRBJ2-3 TRBV9 ASGTDTQY
TRBJ2-4 TRBV4-1 ASSQYLTAKNIQY
TRBJ2-7 TRBV7-2 ASSLDYGSSYEQY
TRBJ1-2 TRBV19 ASTQWTGGGGYT
TRBJ2-1 TRBV19 ASRGLAGGPPMQF
TRBJ2-1 TRBV28 ASSPNPGAAPKRMNEQF
TRBJ2-5 TRBV5-4 ASSFGDRGRNAQY
TRBJ2-2 TRBV5-1 ASSSNGLAGAGELF
TRBJ1-2 TRBV28 ASNYRRTDGYT
TRBJ2-5 TRBV7-6 ASSLVAGSYETQY
TRBJ2-1 TRBV2 ATKTSGRALSVNEQF
TRBJ1-5 TRBV5-2 ASSPPGENQPQH
TRBJ1-5 TRBV19 ASRTGMDSNQPQH